This T cell receptor (beta chain) was observed in a study of vaccination effects on CD4 cells after COVID-19. General study results and limits: Researchers report that only 1 of 255 vaccine-induced clones in healthy vaccinees cross-reacted with common cold coronaviruses.

V was pared by 3 bases and J by 3 bases, with 13 bases between. Germline assignment: CDR1 SGDLS and CDR2 YYNGEE. There are 16 residues in the CDR3. Turning to this clone: Its antigen is currently unknown.

Expansion of antigen-specific CD4+ T cells with viral peptide pools was carried out by the ViraFEST assay before sequencing. Following culture for 9 to 11 days, CD4+ T cells were isolated. Vaccine recipients, nucleocapsid antibody negative, had no prior SARS-CoV-2 infection. Method: immunoSEQ multiplex PCR; TCRdb's copy keeps in-frame clones and lacks some. The table shows about 54,000 clones, with around 67% occurring only once. V is TRBV9 and J is TRBJ1-6; D gene ambiguous. Sequenced here: CD4+ T cells from PBMCs cultured with SARS-CoV-2 spike peptides, sampled before COVID-19 vaccination. This clonotype was obtained from a human donor who received a COVID-19 vaccine. The DNA for the CDR3 is TGTGCCAGCAGCGCGAGTGAAACGAACTATAATTCACCCCTCCACTTT. Its translation is CASSASETNYNSPLHF.